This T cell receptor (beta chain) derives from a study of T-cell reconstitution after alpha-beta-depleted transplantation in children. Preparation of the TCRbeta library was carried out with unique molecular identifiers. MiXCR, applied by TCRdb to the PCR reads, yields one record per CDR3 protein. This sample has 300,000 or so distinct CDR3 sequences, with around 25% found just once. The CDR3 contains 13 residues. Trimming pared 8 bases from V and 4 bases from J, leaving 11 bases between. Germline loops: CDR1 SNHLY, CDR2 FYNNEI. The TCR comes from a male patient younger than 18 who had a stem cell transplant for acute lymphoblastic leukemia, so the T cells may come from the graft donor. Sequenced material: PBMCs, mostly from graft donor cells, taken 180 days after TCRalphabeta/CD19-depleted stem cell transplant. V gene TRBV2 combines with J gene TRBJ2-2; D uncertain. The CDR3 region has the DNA TGTGCCAGCGGGATTAGGATCACCGGGGAGCTGTTTTTT. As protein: CASGIRITGELFF.